These 20 T cell receptor beta chains share one sample of origin, sequenced in a study of blood T cells in healthy people across ages. PCR was performed a second time for roughly 7 to 12 cycles using a sample-barcoded 5' primer and a J-beta primer mix. TCRdb analysed the 5' RACE reads with MiXCR anew, one entry per CDR3 protein. The sample records just over 1 million distinct CDR3 sequences, under 45% being singletons. Input material: blood. These receptors were taken from a woman in her fifties or sixties in good health.

The chain is built from TRBV10-1 and TRBJ2-7; 10 bases map to TRBD1. This CDR3 spans 14 amino acids. Germline-derived CDR1 and CDR2 are WNHNN and SYGVQD (reference sequence). J gave up 5 bases and V 8 bases, and 9 bases lay outside the gene matches. The CDR3, as DNA: TGCGCCAGCGACTCGGACAGGGGGTTCAACGAGCAGTACTTC. Translating it yields CASDSDRGFNEQYF.

The chain couples TRBV15 to TRBJ2-3; 8 positions agree with TRBD1. There are 16 residues in the CDR3. Germline V gene lookup returns CDR1 LNHNV and CDR2 YYDKDF (reference sequence). V shed 0 bases and J 8 bases; nucleotides not matched to a gene: 10. CDR3 region: CATSRDRGQGAGTQYF. In nucleotides, the CDR3 is TGTGCCACCAGCAGAGATCGAGGTCAGGGGGCTGGTACGCAGTATTTT.

This clonotype was counted at least ten times. This chain links TRBV28 with TRBJ2-7, with D perhaps TRBD2 (5 bases). Trimming left V 6 bases short and J 0 bases short, with 18 bases between. Looked up from germline, CDR1 is MDHEN and CDR2 is SYDVKM. This CDR3 comprises 16 residues. The CDR3 coding sequence is TGTGCCAGCAGCCCCGTCGGTCTAACTAGCTCCTACGAGCAGTACTTC. It encodes CASSPVGLTSSYEQYF.

This clonotype has more than one count but fewer than ten. The rearrangement links TRBV12-3 or TRBV12-4 to TRBJ2-5, with TRBD2 as a possible D gene (6 bases). The CDR3 is 14 residues long. V was shortened by 5 bases and J by 4 bases, with 14 bases between the two germline ends. For the CDR3, the DNA is TGTGCCAGCAGTGTCACGACTAGATCAGAGACCCAGTACTTC. It specifies CASSVTTRSETQYF.

The J gene is TRBJ1-5, the V gene TRBV20-1, with unresolved D. Germline V gene sequence: CDR1 DFQATT, CDR2 SNEGSKA (reference sequence). CDR3 length: 15 amino acids. V dropped 6 bases and J dropped 2 bases, with 17 bases sitting between them. The CDR3 sequence is CSATGRGGGNQPQHF. The CDR3 DNA is TGCAGTGCCACCGGTCGGGGAGGAGGCAATCAGCCCCAGCATTTT.

This clonotype was picked up a small number of times. J is TRBJ1-2 and V is TRBV9; tentative D call: TRBD1 (6 bases). This CDR3 has 16 residues. Trimming removed 6 bases from V and 0 bases from J, with 18 bases in between. CDR1 is SGDLS and CDR2 is YYNGEE in the germline V gene. The chain's CDR3 is CASMGTRTATNYGYTF. The CDR3 DNA is TGTGCCAGCATGGGAACGAGGACAGCTACTAACTATGGCTACACCTTC.

This rearrangement joins TRBV6-1 to TRBJ2-1; TRBD1 is a possible D gene (6 bases). The CDR3 runs 13 residues. Deletions cut 6 bases from V and 8 bases from J, with 14 bases between. The germline V gene has CDR1 MNHNS and CDR2 SASEGT. The DNA for the CDR3 is TGTGCCAGCAGCAGGGGATTATTTTATGAGCAGTTCTTC. Translation: CASSRGLFYEQFF.

The chain carries TRBV4-2 and TRBJ2-1, with TRBD2 as a possible D gene (6 bases). V was pared by 0 bases and J by 6 bases, with 12 bases between. The CDR3 has 15 residues. Germline CDR1 LGHNA, CDR2 YNFKEQ. The CDR3 is CASSQEPGTPNEQFF. The CDR3 DNA reads as TGTGCCAGCAGCCAAGAGCCAGGGACTCCCAATGAGCAGTTCTTC.

The genes are TRBV29-1 and TRBJ2-3, with a tentative D call TRBD1 (5 bases). Germline assignment: CDR1 SQVTM and CDR2 ANQGSEA. The CDR3 runs to 15 residues. The germline V and J ends were trimmed by 5 bases and 1 base, with 16 bases remaining between them. CDR3 in amino acids: CSVSKDTHRTDTQYF. CDR3 bases: TGCAGCGTTTCGAAGGACACACATCGCACAGATACGCAGTATTTT.

The sample holds a few counts of this clonotype. The chain is built from TRBV5-1 and TRBJ2-1; 8 positions agree with TRBD2. Germline V CDR1 and CDR2: SGHRS, YFSETQ. The trim removed 1 base at V and 0 bases at J, leaving 3 bases unmatched. The CDR3 has 16 amino acids. CDR3 region: CASSLKGTSSYNEQFF. CDR3 sequence (DNA): TGCGCCAGCAGCTTGAAAGGGACTAGCTCCTACAATGAGCAGTTCTTC.

This clonotype has a single count. An end of the junction does not agree with germline; a read error may underlie this. The V gene is TRBV20-1, the J gene TRBJ2-5; TRBD1 matches at 7 bases. This CDR3 is built from 14 residues. Germline CDR1 reads DFQATT; CDR2 reads SNEGSKA (reference sequence). CDR3 sequence reads: CSAEWDSGRETQYF. CDR3 in DNA: TGTAGTGCAGAGTGGGACAGTGGTCGGGAGACCCAGTACTTC.

The chain joins TRBV6-2 or TRBV6-3 to TRBJ2-5, with 9 bases that match TRBD2. The CDR3 is 13 residues long. The V gene's germline CDR1 is MNHEY and CDR2 SVGEGT. Trimming removed 7 bases from V and 3 bases from J; junction bases left unmatched: 3. CDR3 protein: CASTRLAEETQYF. The DNA for the CDR3 is TGTGCCAGCACTCGACTAGCGGAAGAGACCCAGTACTTC.

This clonotype has more than one count but fewer than ten. The chain couples TRBV20-1 to TRBJ2-7; TRBD2 matches 10 bases. With 3 bases clipped from V and 5 bases from J, the junction kept 16 bases outside the gene matches. From germline, CDR1 is DFQATT and CDR2 SNEGSKA (reference sequence). This CDR3 comprises 17 residues. CDR3: CSASAPLDYLAGDEQYF. CDR3 DNA: TGCAGTGCTAGCGCGCCCCTCGATTATCTAGCGGGAGACGAGCAGTACTTC.

The rearrangement uses TRBV2 and TRBJ2-1, with D maybe TRBD2 (6 bases). The CDR3 is 15 amino acids. Germline CDR1 SNHLY, CDR2 FYNNEI. Trimming took 6 bases from V and 3 from J, leaving 15 bases between them. In nucleotides, the CDR3 is TGTGCCAGCAGGGGAGGAGACTCTAACTACAATGAGCAGTTCTTC. This encodes CASRGGDSNYNEQFF. The entire variable domain, with the rest obtained from reference TRBV2 and TRBJ2-1, is as follows: EPEVTQTPSHQVTQMGQEVILRCVPISNHLYFYWYRQILGQKVEFLVSFYNNEISEKSEIFDDQFSVERPDGSNFTLKIRSTKLEDSAMYFCASRGGDSNYNEQFFGPGTRLTVL.

This rearrangement joins TRBV29-1 to TRBJ1-1; D remains ambiguous. From germline, CDR1 is SQVTM and CDR2 ANQGSEA. There are 11 residues in the CDR3. V was clipped by 0 bases and J by 4 bases, with 3 bases between them. CDR3 loop: CSVEESTEAFF. CDR3 in DNA: TGCAGCGTTGAAGAAAGCACTGAAGCTTTCTTT.

This clonotype was seen a handful of times. V gene TRBV7-6 combines with J gene TRBJ2-1; 7 positions match TRBD1. The CDR3 spans 17 residues. Germline values: CDR1 SGHVS, CDR2 FNYEAQ. J lost 0 bases, V lost 2 bases, and 7 bases had no gene match. The CDR3 reads CASSLPEGDSSYNEQFF. The CDR3 DNA reads TGTGCCAGCAGCTTACCCGAAGGGGACAGCTCCTACAATGAGCAGTTCTTC. Based on the CDR3 plus reference TRBV7-6 and TRBJ2-1, the full variable domain is GAGVSQSPRYKVTKRGQDVALRCDPISGHVSLYWYRQALGQGPEFLTYFNYEAQQDKSGLPNDRFSAERPEGSISTLTIQRTEQRDSAMYRCASSLPEGDSSYNEQFFGPGTRLTVL.

V is TRBV9 and J is TRBJ2-3; D is unclear. Trimming cost V 4 bases and J 4 bases, with 16 bases left between them. Germline V CDR1 and CDR2: SGDLS, YYNGEE. The CDR3 runs to 15 residues. For the CDR3, the DNA is TGTGCCAGCAGCTTAAGCCCAGGACGCCCAGATACGCAGTATTTT. Protein: CASSLSPGRPDTQYF. The variable domain in full, completed from reference TRBV9 and TRBJ2-3, reads DSGVTQTPKHLITATGQRVTLRCSPRSGDLSVYWYQQSLDQGLQFLIQYYNGEERAKGNILERFSAQQFPDLHSELNLSSLELGDSALYFCASSLSPGRPDTQYFGPGTRLTVL.

The chain employs TRBV28 and TRBJ2-1; 10 bases line up with TRBD2. CDR1 is MDHEN and CDR2 is SYDVKM in the germline V gene. J was trimmed by 8 bases and V by 10 bases; bases with no gene match: 17. The CDR3 has 16 residues. For the CDR3, the DNA is TGTGCCACTCCACCAACACCGGGACTAGCGATGGATGAGCAGTTCTTC. This encodes CATPPTPGLAMDEQFF.

This clonotype was picked up a small number of times. The chain employs TRBV2 and TRBJ2-7; 11 nucleotides align to TRBD2. V gave up 3 bases and J gave up 3 bases; unmatched junction bases: 1. The CDR3 consists of 14 residues. Per the germline V gene, CDR1 is SNHLY and CDR2 is FYNNEI. The CDR3 region is CASSDLAGGYEQYF. CDR3 DNA: TGTGCCAGCAGTGATCTAGCGGGAGGCTACGAGCAGTACTTC.

This rearrangement joins TRBV15 to TRBJ2-5, with no clear D. Trimming removed 0 bases at V and 1 base at J, with 12 bases between. CDR1 and CDR2 from the germline V gene are LNHNV and YYDKDF (reference sequence). CDR3 length: 16 amino acids. CDR3: CATSREGDRPQETQYF. The CDR3 nucleotides are TGTGCCACCAGCAGAGAAGGAGACCGGCCCCAAGAGACCCAGTACTTC. Full variable domain (remainder filled in from reference TRBV15 and TRBJ2-5): DAMVIQNPRYQVTQFGKPVTLSCSQTLNHNVMYWYQQKSSQAPKLLFHYYDKDFNNEADTPDNFQSRRPNTSFCFLDIRSPGLGDTAMYLCATSREGDRPQETQYFGPGTRLLVL.